Listed below are T cell receptor beta chains from one sample, sequenced in a study of cytomegalovirus exposure and HLA in healthy donors. Produced via immunoSEQ multiplex PCR; TCRdb's table is partial and in-frame only. Here the sample spans about 190,000 clones, roughly 85% being singletons. Input material: PBMCs. Receptors were obtained from a woman aged 18-30 years in good health and CMV-seronegative. Each CDR3 is given with its conserved first and last residue. D genes are given only for firm matches. Clone size is not always given. Where it is, it says once, few, many or a class for expanded clones.

.,TRBV11-2,TRBJ1-2,.,CASSLVKGKFYGYTF,TGTGCCAGCAGCTTAGTAAAGGGGAAATTCTATGGCTACACCTTC
TRBD1,TRBV6-5,TRBJ1-4,.,CASTTGGWGEKLFF,TGTGCCAGCACCACAGGGGGTTGGGGGGAAAAACTGTTTTTT
TRBD2,TRBV6-5,TRBJ2-1,.,CASSTLAGESEQFF,TGTGCCAGCAGTACCCTAGCGGGAGAGAGTGAGCAGTTCTTC
TRBD1,TRBV10-2,TRBJ2-3,.,CASSTGADTQYF,TGCGCCAGCAGTACAGGGGCAGATACGCAGTATTTT
.,TRBV9,TRBJ2-1,.,CASSDYRGGSNEQFF,TGTGCCAGCAGCGACTACCGAGGGGGAAGCAATGAGCAGTTCTTC
TRBD1,TRBV27,TRBJ1-2,.,CASSSRDSLRYGYTF,TGTGCCAGCAGTTCCCGGGACAGCCTTCGGTATGGCTACACCTTC
.,TRBV4-3,TRBJ1-2,.,CASSQVSSSGTLNYGYTF,TGCGCCAGCAGCCAAGTCTCCTCAAGCGGGACACTAAACTATGGCTACACCTTC
TRBD2,TRBV4-3,TRBJ2-1,.,CASSQEVDLAGDLFF,TGCGCCAGCAGCCAAGAGGTCGACCTAGCGGGAGATCTGTTCTTC
.,TRBV7-9,TRBJ2-3,.,CASSFPQSVSADTQYF,TGTGCCAGCAGCTTCCCCCAATCGGTTAGCGCAGATACGCAGTATTTT
TRBD1,TRBV28,TRBJ2-5,once,CASSLTGGGQETQYF,TGTGCCAGCAGCCTGACAGGGGGGGGGCAAGAGACCCAGTACTTC
.,TRBV6-6,TRBJ1-1,.,CASRNGRQARRAFF,TGTGCCAGCAGAAACGGGCGACAGGCCCGGCGAGCTTTCTTT
TRBD1,TRBV11-2,TRBJ2-7,.,CASSIGRGLYEQYF,TGTGCCAGCAGTATAGGCAGGGGGCTTTACGAGCAGTACTTC
.,TRBV5-1,TRBJ2-7,.,CASSLDGAHEQYF,TGCGCCAGCAGCTTGGATGGGGCCCACGAGCAGTACTTC
TRBD1,TRBV30,TRBJ1-5,.,CAWSSGQGLPQHF,TGTGCCTGGAGTTCGGGACAGGGACTGCCCCAGCATTTT
TRBD1,TRBV15,TRBJ2-3,.,CATSRGGQGADTQYF,TGTGCCACCAGCAGAGGGGGACAGGGGGCAGATACGCAGTATTTT
TRBD2,TRBV5-6,TRBJ2-7,.,CASSSPLAGGRYEQYF,TGTGCCAGCAGCTCCCCTTTAGCGGGAGGGCGTTACGAGCAGTACTTC
.,TRBV7-2,TRBJ1-2,once,CASSFALLPGEGYTF,TGTGCCAGCAGCTTCGCACTCCTGCCAGGGGAGGGCTACACCTTC
TRBD1,TRBV28,TRBJ1-4,few,CASGQGGEKLFF,TGTGCCAGCGGACAGGGAGGAGAAAAACTGTTTTTT
TRBD2,TRBV5-1,TRBJ2-3,.,CASSLASGSGDTQYF,TGCGCCAGCAGCTTGGCCAGCGGGAGCGGAGATACGCAGTATTTT
.,TRBV29-1,TRBJ1-4,.,CSVEDLQGGKLFF,TGCAGCGTTGAAGATCTCCAGGGTGGAAAACTGTTTTTT
TRBD1,TRBV27,TRBJ2-1,.,CASSWDRSYNEQFF,TGTGCCAGCAGTTGGGACAGATCCTACAATGAGCAGTTCTTC
TRBD2,TRBV4-1,TRBJ2-1,.,CASSQGLADYNEQFF,TGCGCCAGCAGCCAAGGACTAGCGGACTACAATGAGCAGTTCTTC
.,TRBV18,TRBJ1-4,.,CASSRNARGLVNEKLFF,TGTGCCAGCTCACGAAATGCCAGGGGCCTCGTTAATGAAAAACTGTTTTTT
TRBD2,TRBV6-5,TRBJ2-7,.,CASSRAGTSEEEQYF,TGTGCCAGCAGTCGCGCCGGGACTAGCGAGGAGGAGCAGTACTTC
.,TRBV2,TRBJ2-1,.,CASNAIIGGYNEQFF,TGTGCCAGCAATGCCATTATAGGGGGATACAATGAGCAGTTCTTC
.,TRBV20-1,TRBJ2-3,once,CSASRENTQYF,TGCAGTGCTAGTAGGGAGAATACGCAGTATTTT
TRBD2,TRBV11-3,TRBJ2-1,.,CASSPRGAGAYNEQFF,TGTGCCAGCAGCCCCAGAGGTGCGGGAGCCTACAATGAGCAGTTCTTC